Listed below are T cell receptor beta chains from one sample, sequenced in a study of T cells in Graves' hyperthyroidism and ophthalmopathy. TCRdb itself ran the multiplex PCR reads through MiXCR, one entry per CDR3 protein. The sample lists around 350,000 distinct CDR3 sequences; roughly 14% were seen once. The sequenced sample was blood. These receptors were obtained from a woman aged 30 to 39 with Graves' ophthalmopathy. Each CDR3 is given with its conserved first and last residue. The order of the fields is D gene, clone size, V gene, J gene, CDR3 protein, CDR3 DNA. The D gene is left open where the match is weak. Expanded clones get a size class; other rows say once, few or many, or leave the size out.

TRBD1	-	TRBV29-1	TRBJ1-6	CSVDSGQYNSPLHF	TGCAGCGTTGATTCGGGACAGTATAATTCACCCCTCCACTTT
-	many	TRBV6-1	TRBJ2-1	CASRYRSEQFF	TGTGCCAGCAGGTACAGGAGTGAGCAGTTCTTC
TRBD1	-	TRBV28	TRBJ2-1	CASSSGQGLISEQFF	TGTGCCAGCAGTTCGGGACAGGGGCTAATAAGTGAGCAGTTCTTC
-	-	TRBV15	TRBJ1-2	CATSRDRGNNYGYTF	TGTGCCACCAGCAGAGATCGGGGTAATAACTATGGCTACACCTTC
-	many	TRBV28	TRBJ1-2	CATKRPLIGGDYGYTF	TGTGCCACCAAACGACCCCTGATTGGGGGGGACTATGGCTACACCTTC
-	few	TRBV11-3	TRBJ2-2	CASNLRVGTGELFF	TGTGCCAGCAACCTCAGGGTTGGCACCGGGGAGCTGTTTTTT
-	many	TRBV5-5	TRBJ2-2	CASSTRQGTGELFF	TGTGCCAGCAGCACGAGGCAGGGCACCGGGGAGCTGTTTTTT
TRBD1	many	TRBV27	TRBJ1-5	CASAGTDSYQPQHF	TGTGCCAGCGCCGGGACAGACAGTTATCAGCCCCAGCATTTT
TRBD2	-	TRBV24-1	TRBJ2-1	CATGGLAGNYNEQFF	TGTGCCACCGGGGGACTAGCGGGGAATTACAATGAGCAGTTCTTC
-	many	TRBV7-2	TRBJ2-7	CASSLTVGREQYF	TGTGCCAGCAGCTTAACGGTGGGGAGGGAGCAGTACTTC
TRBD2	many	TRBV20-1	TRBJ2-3	CSANLAGLTDTQYF	TGCAGTGCCAACCTAGCGGGGCTCACAGATACGCAGTATTTT
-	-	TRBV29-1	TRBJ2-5	CSYARAETQYF	TGCAGTTACGCAAGGGCAGAGACCCAGTACTTC
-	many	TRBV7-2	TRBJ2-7	CASSLGPSGFDEQYF	TGTGCCAGCAGCTTAGGTCCTTCGGGGTTCGACGAGCAGTACTTC
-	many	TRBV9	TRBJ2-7	CASSAWPGLGYEQYF	TGTGCCAGCAGCGCCTGGCCTGGTTTAGGGTACGAGCAGTACTTC
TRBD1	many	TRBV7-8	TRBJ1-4	CASSDPSIIGTENEKLFF	TGTGCCAGCAGCGATCCGTCGATCATTGGGACAGAGAATGAAAAACTGTTTTTT
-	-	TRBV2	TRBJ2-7	CASSDSRFSYEQYF	TGTGCCAGCAGTGATAGCAGGTTCTCCTACGAGCAGTACTTC
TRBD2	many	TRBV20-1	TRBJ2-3	CSAHSAGTDTQYF	TGCAGTGCTCACTCAGCGGGGACAGATACGCAGTATTTT
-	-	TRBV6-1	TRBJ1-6	CASSRTRVISPLHF	TGTGCCAGCAGCCGCACCCGGGTTATATCACCCCTCCACTTT
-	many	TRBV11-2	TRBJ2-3	CASSLPMSSLGTDTQYF	TGTGCCAGCAGCCTACCTATGTCTAGCCTGGGCACAGATACGCAGTATTTT
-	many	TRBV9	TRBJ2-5	CASSVGGDQETQYF	TGTGCCAGCAGCGTAGGGGGGGATCAAGAGACCCAGTACTTC